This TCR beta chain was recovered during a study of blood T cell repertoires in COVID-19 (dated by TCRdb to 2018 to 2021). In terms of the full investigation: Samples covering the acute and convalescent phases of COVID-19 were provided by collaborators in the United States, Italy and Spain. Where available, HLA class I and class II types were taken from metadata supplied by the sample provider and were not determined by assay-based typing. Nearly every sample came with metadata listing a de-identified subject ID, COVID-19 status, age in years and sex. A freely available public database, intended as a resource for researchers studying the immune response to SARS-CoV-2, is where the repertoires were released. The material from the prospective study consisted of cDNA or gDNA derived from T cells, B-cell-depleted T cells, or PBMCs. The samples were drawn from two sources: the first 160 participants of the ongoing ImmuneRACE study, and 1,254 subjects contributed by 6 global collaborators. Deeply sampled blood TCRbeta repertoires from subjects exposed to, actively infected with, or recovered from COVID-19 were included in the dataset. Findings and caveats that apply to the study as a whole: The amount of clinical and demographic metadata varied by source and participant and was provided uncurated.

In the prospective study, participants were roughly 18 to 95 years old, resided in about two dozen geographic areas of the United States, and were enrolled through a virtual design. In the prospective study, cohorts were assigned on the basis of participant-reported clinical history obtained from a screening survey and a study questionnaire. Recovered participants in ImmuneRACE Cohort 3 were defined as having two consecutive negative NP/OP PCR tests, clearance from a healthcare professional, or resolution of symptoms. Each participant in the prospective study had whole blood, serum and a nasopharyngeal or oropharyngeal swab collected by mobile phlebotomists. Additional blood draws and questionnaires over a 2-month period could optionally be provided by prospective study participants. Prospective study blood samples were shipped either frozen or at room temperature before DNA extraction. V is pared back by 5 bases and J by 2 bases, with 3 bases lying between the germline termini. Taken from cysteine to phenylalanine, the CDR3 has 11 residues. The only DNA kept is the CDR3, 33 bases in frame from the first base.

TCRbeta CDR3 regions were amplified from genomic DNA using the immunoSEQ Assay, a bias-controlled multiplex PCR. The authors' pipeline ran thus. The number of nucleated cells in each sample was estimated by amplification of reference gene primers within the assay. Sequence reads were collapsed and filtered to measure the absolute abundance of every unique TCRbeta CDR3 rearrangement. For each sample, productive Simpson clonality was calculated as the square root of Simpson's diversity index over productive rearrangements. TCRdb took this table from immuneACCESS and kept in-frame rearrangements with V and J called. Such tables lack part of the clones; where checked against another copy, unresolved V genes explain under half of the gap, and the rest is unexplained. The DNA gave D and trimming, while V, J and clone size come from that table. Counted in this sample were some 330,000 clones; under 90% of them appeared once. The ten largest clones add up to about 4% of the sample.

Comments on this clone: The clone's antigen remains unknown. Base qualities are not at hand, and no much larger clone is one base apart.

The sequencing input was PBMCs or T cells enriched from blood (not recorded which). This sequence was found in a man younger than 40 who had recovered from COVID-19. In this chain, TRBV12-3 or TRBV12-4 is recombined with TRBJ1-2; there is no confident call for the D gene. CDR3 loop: CASSLNYGYTF. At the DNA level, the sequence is TGTGCCAGCAGTCTAAACTATGGCTACACCTTC.